This T cell receptor beta chain comes out of a study of T cells after yellow fever vaccination. There are many counts of this clonotype. With V trimmed by 1 base and J by 5 bases, 7 bases remained unmatched. CDR3 length equals 15 residues. Germline V gene data show CDR1 as SGDLS and CDR2 as YYNGEE. 5'RACE template switching added a universal primer site and UMIs to TCR cDNA. Each CDR3 protein is one row after TCRdb ran MiXCR on the 5' RACE reads. Of 200,000 to 300,000 distinct CDR3 sequences listed, around 6.7% are singletons. This receptor was taken from a man aged 25-45 years who received the YFV17D yellow fever vaccine. V gene TRBV9 combines with J gene TRBJ2-5; 8 nucleotides line up with TRBD1. Sequencing was performed on CD4+ T cells sorted from PBMCs, taken on the day of the yellow fever booster vaccination. The CDR3, as DNA: TGTGCCAGCAGCGTAACAGGGGGTCCTGGGGAGACCCAGTACTTC. This sequence encodes CASSVTGGPGETQYF.